This T cell receptor beta chain was found in a study of beta chain features in type 1 diabetes. General observations from the study: Type 1 diabetes patients showed a moderate but significant shortening of TCRB CDR3s in all four CD4+ subsets.

The sequenced template was cDNA made from the entire isolated RNA. Repertoires were generated with immunoSEQ multiplex PCR, while TCRdb's copy carries only in-frame clones and drops some. Of 350,000 to 450,000 clones listed, approximately 15% were seen once; the top ten hold approximately 0.035%. Note on this clone: Its antigen is currently unknown.

The CDR3 has 14 residues. V shed 4 bases and J shed 8 bases, with 15 bases lying between them. From germline, CDR1 is SGHDN and CDR2 FVKESK. This chain connects TRBV14 to TRBJ2-1; D gene uncertain. Sequenced: naive CD4+ T cells from blood. This TCR was sampled from a man aged 30 to 39 in good health. The CDR3 nucleotides are TGTGCCAGCAGCCTTTTGACCCCCTCTTATGAGCAGTTCTTC. Its protein is CASSLLTPSYEQFF.